This is a list of T cell receptor beta chains from one sample in a study of T cell repertoires in cytomegalovirus infection. The antigens for these receptors are not known. TCRdb ran MiXCR on the reads and lists one entry per CDR3 protein. This table holds roughly 920,000 distinct CDR3 sequences, about a third found once. The material sequenced was cultured CD8+ T cells from PBMCs, taken from culture after CMV antigen stimulation. These receptors were taken from a human donor in good health (CMV status not recorded). Some clones in this sample may be carry-over from other donors' samples. The CDR3 runs from the conserved cysteine through the conserved F or W. D genes are given only for firm matches. Expanded clones get a size class; other rows say once, few or many, or leave the size out.

D	J	size	V	DNA	CDR3
-	TRBJ1-5	few	TRBV2	TGTGCCAGCAGTGGTCGTGGGAGGGAGTATCAGCCCCAGCATTTT	CASSGRGREYQPQHF
TRBD1	TRBJ2-1	-	TRBV27	TGTGCCAGCATACCGTGGGGACAGGGGGCGGATGAGCAGTTCTTC	CASIPWGQGADEQFF
-	TRBJ1-5	-	TRBV27	TGTGCTGCAGGATCTGGAGGCAATCAGCCCCAGCATTTT	CAAGSGGNQPQHF
-	TRBJ1-5	many	TRBV15	TGTGCCACCAGCAGAGATCTGGGGGCAGGCCAGCCCCAGCATTTT	CATSRDLGAGQPQHF
-	TRBJ2-1	-	TRBV7-6	TGTGCCAGCAGCCATGGGACCGCCGCTGGACCCTACAATGAGCAGTTCTTC	CASSHGTAAGPYNEQFF
TRBD1	TRBJ2-1	-	TRBV7-9	TGTGCCAGCAGCTTAGGGACAGGGGTAGCCTACAATGAGCAGTTCTTC	CASSLGTGVAYNEQFF
-	TRBJ2-2	-	TRBV27	TGTGCCAGCAGTTCCTCGGGGGTGGACACCGGGGAGCTGTTTTTT	CASSSSGVDTGELFF
-	TRBJ2-1	-	TRBV19	TGTGCCACCATACTGGGAGATGAGCAGTTCTTC	CATILGDEQFF
-	TRBJ2-7	-	TRBV6-1	TGTGCCAGCAGTGAAGTACTTACCCGGGCGGGGGAGCAGTACTTC	CASSEVLTRAGEQYF
-	TRBJ1-5	-	TRBV19	TGTGCCACCGGCGGACCGTTCGACGGCCCGAATCAGCCCCAGCATTTT	CATGGPFDGPNQPQHF